A single sample is the source of the 26 T cell receptor beta chains below, sequenced in a study of beta chain features in type 1 diabetes. Whole-study results and caveats: Shorter TCRB CDR3s, moderately but significantly so, were found in Type 1 diabetes patients in all four CD4+ subsets.

The sequenced template was cDNA made from the entire isolated RNA. The protocol was immunoSEQ multiplex PCR, while the TCRdb copy is restricted to in-frame clones and leaves out a portion. The sample has hundreds of thousands of clones; 11% to 15% are singletons. The antigens of these receptors remain unknown. The source material was naive CD4+ T cells from blood. The receptors were gathered from a man in his late teens or twenties with type 1 diabetes.

The chain employs TRBV29-1 and TRBJ2-4; D gene ambiguous. Germline CDR1 is SQVTM and CDR2 is ANQGSEA. CDR3 length: 14 amino acids. Deletions cut 7 bases from V and 0 bases from J, with 13 bases between. CDR3 residues: CSARAGLAKNIQYF. In DNA, the CDR3 is TGCAGCGCGAGAGCAGGCCTAGCCAAAAACATTCAGTACTTC.

This clone was found a few times. This chain joins TRBV18 and TRBJ1-6; D is uncertain. V was cut by 2 bases and J by 0 bases, with 8 bases left in between. This CDR3 has 16 residues. Germline V CDR1 and CDR2: KGHSH, LQKENI. CDR3: CASSPGKSSYNSPLHF. Written as DNA, the CDR3 is TGTGCCAGCTCACCAGGGAAGAGCTCCTATAATTCACCCCTCCACTTT. Looking up the rest from reference TRBV18 and TRBJ1-6 gives the full variable domain: NAGVMQNPRHLVRRRGQEARLRCSPMKGHSHVYWYRQLPEEGLKFMVYLQKENIIDESGMPKERFSAEFPKEGPSILRIQQVVRGDSAAYFCASSPGKSSYNSPLHFGNGTRLTVT.

A few counts support this clone. The V call is TRBV25-1, the J call TRBJ2-1; 11 nucleotides match TRBD2. The CDR3 spans 14 residues. The V gene's germline CDR1 is MGHDK and CDR2 SYGVNS. Unmatched junction bases numbered 4, after V lost 4 bases and J lost 8 bases. The CDR3 DNA sequence: TGTGCCAGCAGTGTAGCGGGGGGGCTCGATGAGCAGTTCTTC. Amino acids: CASSVAGGLDEQFF.

J is TRBJ2-1 and V is TRBV5-6, with 10 bases aligning to TRBD2. This CDR3 is 17 amino acids long. Germline-derived CDR1 and CDR2 are SGHDT and YYEEEE. J was trimmed by 7 bases and V by 0 bases; bases with no gene match: 10. Here the CDR3 DNA reads TGTGCCAGCAGCTTGGTAGGGCTAGCGGGAGACAAGAATGAGCAGTTCTTC. The encoded protein is CASSLVGLAGDKNEQFF. The variable domain in full, completed from reference TRBV5-6 and TRBJ2-1, reads DAGVTQSPTHLIKTRGQQVTLRCSPKSGHDTVSWYQQALGQGPQFIFQYYEEEERQRGNFPDRFSGHQFPNYSSELNVNALLLGDSALYLCASSLVGLAGDKNEQFFGPGTRLTVL.

Details on this clone: Germline and junction disagree at one end, which may indicate a read error. The chain is built from TRBV4-3 and TRBJ2-7; D may be TRBD2 (7 bases). The CDR3 covers 13 residues. Germline V gene sequence: CDR1 LGHNA, CDR2 YSLEER. CDR3 nucleotide sequence: TGCGCCAGCAGCCAAGATCATGGGGGGGACACAGGTTTC. It encodes CASSQDHGGDTGF.

This chain connects TRBV25-1 to TRBJ1-2; D unclear. CDR1 MGHDK and CDR2 SYGVNS come from the germline V gene. V shed 2 bases and J shed 2 bases, with 9 bases lying between them. The CDR3 covers 14 residues. CDR3 coding DNA: TGTGCCAGCAGTGAAGGAGGGCCAAACTATGGCTACACCTTC. Translating it yields CASSEGGPNYGYTF.

Only a few counts were recorded for this clone. Other DNA sequences in this specimen translate into the identical CDR3. The genes are TRBV28 and TRBJ1-5; D uncertain. There are 12 residues in the CDR3. V was trimmed by 1 base and J by 5 bases, leaving 3 bases between them. The germline V gene has CDR1 MDHEN and CDR2 SYDVKM. In nucleotides, the CDR3 is TGTGCCAGCAGTTTATACGATCAGCCCCAGCATTTT. Protein: CASSLYDQPQHF.

This chain links TRBV7-2 with TRBJ2-5; either TRBD1 or TRBD2 may supply D (5 bases each). V lost 7 bases and J lost 1, with 13 bases in between. CDR3 length: 14 residues. Germline CDR1 and CDR2: SGHTA and FQGNSA. The CDR3 reads CASTNKGPQETQYF. The DNA of the CDR3 is TGTGCCAGCACAAACAAGGGACCCCAAGAGACCCAGTACTTC.

This clone has just a few counts. The chain couples TRBV28 to TRBJ2-7; unclear D gene. V lost 8 bases and J lost 7, with 12 bases in between. The CDR3 is 11 amino acids. Germline CDR1 and CDR2: MDHEN and SYDVKM. This CDR3 is CASRNNWEQYF. The CDR3 DNA sequence: TGTGCCAGCCGGAATAATTGGGAGCAGTACTTC.

The V and J genes are TRBV29-1 and TRBJ2-5, with TRBD1 matching over 7 bases. CDR1 SQVTM and CDR2 ANQGSEA come from the germline V gene. This CDR3 has 13 amino acids. V shed 4 bases and J 11 bases; nucleotides not matched to a gene: 13. The CDR3 here is CSVGGTVPKEQYF. CDR3 nucleotides: TGCAGCGTTGGGGGGACAGTCCCTAAGGAGCAGTACTTC.

The chain links TRBV6-5 to TRBJ1-1; 9 bases are a match to TRBD1. Germline V gives CDR1 MNHEY, CDR2 SVGAGI. The V segment lost 7 bases and the J segment 1 base; nucleotides outside the gene matches: 4. The length of the CDR3 is 14 residues. DNA of the CDR3: TGTGCCAGCAATGGACAGGGGCCGAACACTGAAGCTTTCTTT. This sequence encodes CASNGQGPNTEAFF.

In its sample, this clone was seen a few times. This sample also contains other DNA sequences that code for the same CDR3. This chain joins TRBV2 and TRBJ2-5, with TRBD1 identical over 8 bases. V lost 6 bases and J lost 4; bases outside the gene matches: 4. The CDR3 loop spans 13 amino acids. Looked up from germline, CDR1 is SNHLY and CDR2 is FYNNEI. The CDR3 loop reads CASRETGGETQYF. The CDR3 DNA reads TGTGCCAGCAGAGAAACAGGGGGAGAGACCCAGTACTTC.

The chain carries TRBV2 and TRBJ1-1; weak D call: TRBD1 (6 bases). V was shortened by 6 bases and J by 2 bases, with 13 bases between the two germline ends. Germline V lookup: CDR1 SNHLY, CDR2 FYNNEI. The length of the CDR3 is 14 residues. The CDR3, as DNA: TGTGCCAGCAGGACAGGCCAAGGTAACACTGAAGCTTTCTTT. Translated: CASRTGQGNTEAFF. Together with reference TRBV2 and TRBJ1-1, the CDR3 gives the full variable domain: EPEVTQTPSHQVTQMGQEVILRCVPISNHLYFYWYRQILGQKVEFLVSFYNNEISEKSEIFDDQFSVERPDGSNFTLKIRSTKLEDSAMYFCASRTGQGNTEAFFGQGTRLTVV.

The chain is built from TRBV4-1 and TRBJ1-1, with unresolved D. The CDR3 extends over 14 amino acids. Looked up from germline, CDR1 is MGHRA and CDR2 is YSYEKL. Between the trimmed V and J ends, which lost 0 bases and 3 bases, there was a span of 8 bases. The CDR3 region is CASSQEGVHTEAFF. Written as DNA, the CDR3 is TGCGCCAGCAGCCAAGAGGGAGTCCACACTGAAGCTTTCTTT.

The chain has TRBV9 and TRBJ2-1, with 10 bases identical to TRBD2. This CDR3 comprises 16 residues. V was clipped by 0 bases and J by 3 bases; unmatched bases: 3. CDR1 is SGDLS and CDR2 is YYNGEE in the germline V gene. Here the CDR3 reads CASSVGSSGGYNEQFF. The CDR3, as DNA: TGTGCCAGCAGCGTAGGCTCTAGCGGGGGCTACAATGAGCAGTTCTTC.

The chain carries TRBV7-8 and TRBJ2-7; tentatively, D is TRBD1 or TRBD2 (5 bases each). The V end was cut by 5 bases, the J end by 3 bases, with 20 bases between. This CDR3 spans 16 amino acids. Germline assignment: CDR1 SGHVS and CDR2 FQNEAQ. The CDR3 region has the DNA TGTGCCAGCAGCATATTTGTACTCAGGGACCTCTACGAGCAGTACTTC. This codes for CASSIFVLRDLYEQYF.

The rearrangement uses TRBV7-2 and TRBJ2-5; 9 bases agree with TRBD2. Germline V gene lookup returns CDR1 SGHTA and CDR2 FQGNSA. After removal of 3 bases from V and 3 bases from J, the junction contained 2 bases not matched to a gene. This CDR3 is built from 14 residues. The CDR3 DNA sequence: TGTGCCAGCAGCTTTAGGACTAGCGAAGAGACCCAGTACTTC. Protein sequence: CASSFRTSEETQYF. Complete variable domain (other parts from reference TRBV7-2 and TRBJ2-5): GAGVSQSPSNKVTEKGKDVELRCDPISGHTALYWYRQSLGQGLEFLIYFQGNSAPDKSGLPSDRFSAERTGGSVSTLTIQRTQQEDSAVYLCASSFRTSEETQYFGPGTRLLVL.

In its sample, this clone was seen a few times. The chain uses TRBV6-5 and TRBJ2-7; 7 bases fit TRBD1. This CDR3 comprises 14 residues. V lost 6 bases and J lost 3; bases outside the gene matches: 8. CDR1 is MNHEY and CDR2 is SVGAGI in the germline V gene. The CDR3 bases are TGTGCCAGCAGCCCGACAGGGAATGGCTACGAGCAGTACTTC. This encodes CASSPTGNGYEQYF.

This rearrangement joins TRBV7-8 to TRBJ1-1, with 11 bases identical to TRBD1. The CDR3 totals 17 residues. CDR1 is SGHVS and CDR2 is FQNEAQ in the germline V gene. V lost 0 bases, J lost 8 bases, and 11 bases stayed unmatched. In nucleotides, the CDR3 is TGTGCCAGCAGCTTAGCCGGGACAGGGGGGAGGGATTCCGAAGCTTTCTTT. Protein product: CASSLAGTGGRDSEAFF. The whole variable domain, filled in from reference TRBV7-8 and TRBJ1-1, reads GAGVSQSPRYKVAKRGQDVALRCDPISGHVSLFWYQQALGQGPEFLTYFQNEAQLDKSGLPSDRFFAERPEGSVSTLKIQRTQQEDSAVYLCASSLAGTGGRDSEAFFGQGTRLTVV.

The chain has TRBV30 and TRBJ1-1, with D tentatively TRBD1 (5 bases). Trimming removed 1 base from V and 2 bases from J, with 14 bases in between. CDR3 length equals 15 residues. In germline, CDR1 is GTSNPN, CDR2 SVGIG (reference sequence). DNA of the CDR3: TGTGCCTGGAGTGGCCCCGGACACCTAAACACTGAAGCTTTCTTT. This codes for CAWSGPGHLNTEAFF.

Concerning this clone: A junction boundary mismatches the germline segment, possibly from a read error. The chain joins TRBV6-6 to TRBJ2-7; 8 bases match TRBD1. The CDR3 has 11 amino acids. Per the germline V gene, CDR1 is MNHNY and CDR2 is SVGAGI (reference sequence). Here the CDR3 DNA reads TGTGCCAGCAGTTCGCGGACAGGGATAGGCTTC. Translating gives CASSSRTGIGF.

This clone was detected a few times. V and J are TRBV11-3 and TRBJ2-3, with TRBD2 matching over 9 bases. The CDR3 runs to 15 residues. Germline values: CDR1 SGHNT, CDR2 YENEEA. J gave up 0 bases and V 5 bases, and 3 bases lay outside the gene matches. CDR3 nucleotide sequence: TGTGCCAGCAGCCGCGGGACTAGCAGCACAGATACGCAGTATTTT. It specifies CASSRGTSSTDTQYF. Variable domain in full (rest from reference TRBV11-3 and TRBJ2-3): EAGVVQSPRYKIIEKKQPVAFWCNPISGHNTLYWYLQNLGQGPELLIRYENEEAVDDSQLPKDRFSAERLKGVDSTLKIQPAELGDSAVYLCASSRGTSSTDTQYFGPGTRLTVL.

The J gene is TRBJ1-2, the V gene TRBV4-1; unclear D gene. There are 12 residues in the CDR3. Trimming removed 5 bases from V and 5 bases from J, with 9 bases in between. Germline V gene data show CDR1 as MGHRA and CDR2 as YSYEKL. The CDR3 DNA reads TGCGCCAGCAGCATAGGACGATATGGCTACACCTTC. Residues: CASSIGRYGYTF.

Details on this clone: Different DNA sequences within this sample yield the same CDR3. The rearrangement joins TRBV10-3 to TRBJ2-3; D is undetermined. The germline V gene encodes CDR1 ENHRY and CDR2 SYGVKD. This CDR3 has 14 residues. The V end lost 6 bases, the J end lost 0 bases, and 10 bases lay between the germline ends. The CDR3 DNA is TGTGCCATCAGGGCCGGATTGAGCACAGATACGCAGTATTTT. This encodes CAIRAGLSTDTQYF.

The gene calls are TRBV29-1 and TRBJ2-3, with D perhaps TRBD1 (6 bases). Deletions cut 6 bases from V and 11 bases from J, with 18 bases between. CDR3 length: 12 amino acids. CDR1 is SQVTM and CDR2 is ANQGSEA in the germline V gene. DNA of the CDR3: TGCAGCGTAGGCGAAGAACAGGGAAAGCAGTATTTT. Its protein is CSVGEEQGKQYF.

Points on this clone: The identical CDR3 is also encoded by other nucleotide sequences in the sample. V gene TRBV30 combines with J gene TRBJ2-2; D is unresolved. The germline V gene has CDR1 GTSNPN and CDR2 SVGIG (reference sequence). The length of the CDR3 is 13 residues. V was clipped by 3 bases and J by 5 bases, with 10 bases between them. The CDR3 DNA is TGTGCCTGGAGCGTCCTGGGGACCGGGGAGCTGTTTTTT. Protein sequence: CAWSVLGTGELFF.